What follows is one T cell receptor (beta chain) and its context. The specificity of this receptor is unknown. It has no much larger one-base neighbor in the sample; base qualities were not kept. The germline V and J ends show losses of 4 bases and 4 bases respectively, and no gene match explains 10 bases of the junction. CDR1 is given as SGHAT and CDR2 as FQNNGV, both from the germline V gene. The CDR3 runs 17 residues from the cysteine to the phenylalanine. The retained sequence is limited to the CDR3, 51 bases, with the frame set at the first base. TCRbeta CDR3 regions were amplified from genomic DNA by means of the immunoSEQ Assay, a bias-controlled multiplex PCR. Under the source paper's analysis protocol: Nucleated cell counts per sample were estimated from amplification of reference gene primers within the assay. Sequence reads were collapsed and filtered to measure the absolute abundance of every unique TCRbeta CDR3 rearrangement. For each sample, productive Simpson clonality was calculated by taking the square root of Simpson's diversity index across productive rearrangements. The clones in this table, taken by TCRdb from immuneACCESS, are in-frame only. Not every clone is retained; where verified, under half of the shortfall comes from an unresolved V gene, and the cause of the rest is unknown. From that table come the V and J calls and clone size; the DNA was used to work out D and trimming. The sample yields around 190,000 clones; about 90% were counted once. The ten largest clones take up 1.5% to 2% of the sample.

Whole blood was collected in K2EDTA tubes by collaborating institutions according to the institutions' own protocols. For TCRbeta analysis, collaborator samples were shipped as frozen whole blood, as isolated PBMCs, or as DNA extracted from either sample type. These data are taken from a study of blood T cell repertoires in COVID-19 (dated by TCRdb to the early 2020s). With respect to the entire study: Samples from collaborators originated in the United States, Italy and Spain and spanned both the acute and convalescent phases of COVID-19. Samples came from the ongoing ImmuneRACE study (first 160 participants) plus 1,254 subjects from 6 global collaborators. A de-identified subject ID, COVID-19 status, age in years and sex were almost always included in the sample metadata. The prospective study material was composed of cDNA or gDNA derived from T cells, B-cell-depleted T cells, or PBMCs. A freely available public database, intended as a resource for researchers studying the immune response to SARS-CoV-2, is where the repertoires were released. Subjects who had been exposed to COVID-19, were actively infected with it, or had recovered from it provided the deeply sampled blood TCRbeta repertoires that made up the dataset. Where available, HLA class I and class II types were obtained from metadata supplied by the sample provider rather than from assay-based typing.

Overall study results and their limits: The amount of clinical and demographic metadata varied by source and participant and was provided uncurated.

The rearrangement joined TRBV11-2 to TRBJ2-3, with 11 bases in between that match TRBD1. The TCR originated in a man aged 18 to 30 with active or convalescent COVID-19. Material: peripheral blood. This receptor carries the CDR3 CASSSTGGQGVPDTQYF. The DNA sequence reads TGTGCCAGCAGCTCGACCGGGGGACAGGGGGTTCCAGATACGCAGTATTTT.